This T cell receptor beta chain was sequenced during a study of T cell responses to AZD1222 COVID-19 vaccine. General observations from the study: Baseline seropositivity characterized only a handful of AZD1222 recipients. Sampled repertoires all dated from after the peak T cell response. White British ancestry dominated among donors, who included more females, and clonal diversity was possibly underestimated. Among vaccine-associated CD4 TCRs, coverage spanned spike, with dominance at 160-218 and 743-854.

CDR3 length equals 15 residues. Trimming removed 0 bases from V and 3 bases from J, with 15 bases in between. Germline V CDR1 and CDR2: GTSNPN, SVGIG (reference sequence). With regard to this clone: Its antigen is still unknown.

Using immunoSEQ multiplex PCR, the repertoire was profiled, and TCRdb retains in-frame clones only, with some absent. The data contain tens of thousands of clones, about nine tenths of them seen just once; the ten biggest clones take up more than 9.5%. The chain carries TRBV30 and TRBJ2-7, with D tentatively TRBD2 (5 bases). The starting material was peripheral blood, obtained 28 days after the second AZD1222 dose. This TCR came from an adult who received the AZD1222 COVID-19 vaccine. DNA of the CDR3: TGTGCCTGGAGTGTTAACGTCCCGGGGAGCTACGAGCAGTACTTC. Amino acid sequence: CAWSVNVPGSYEQYF.